This T cell receptor beta chain was captured by sequencing in a study of cytomegalovirus exposure and HLA in healthy donors (dated by TCRdb to about 2017). For the wider study: According to an earlier analysis of a few hundred of the donors, roughly 180 million T cells yielded 117 million unique TCR beta sequences and about 300 Gb of sequence data. Donor age, sex, ethnicity and CMV serostatus were compiled alongside the repertoire data. To decide whether each TCR beta V gene segment behaved as functional or pseudogenic, an earlier analysis of approximately 590 of the donors relied on high-throughput TCR beta sequencing. All discovery cohort repertoires had been generated on a single sequencing platform. A later analysis re-examined previously published TCR beta repertoires from more than 550 donors and added high-resolution HLA genotyping to investigate patterns of TCR occurrence. To predict cytomegalovirus infection status, the study brought together high-throughput TCR immunosequencing, statistical association of individual TCRs with disease status, and machine learning. Among the roughly 400 genotyped donors, around 81% belonged to the genetic ancestry cluster associated with self-reported Caucasian donors. HLA typing included class I and class II loci at four-digit resolution. The study profiled the T cell repertoires of 500 to 800 subjects by immunosequencing and related them to cytomegalovirus serostatus. A separate validation cohort of roughly 130 different subjects was used in addition to the approximately 670-subject first cohort. Typing coverage differed by locus: A, B, C, DRB1 and DQB1 were typed in roughly 629-630 donors, DQA1 in 522, DPA1 in around 610, and DPB1 in 450 to 490. About 300 gigabases of sequencing data and approximately 84 million unique TCR sequences were included in an early release covering under 650 HLA-typed donors. Four to six DR-DQ haplotypes were handled as single units for association and clustering, since linkage in the cohort was strong. Rather than drawing on any new phenotypic data, the later analysis identified candidate immune exposures from TCR beta sequences and the way those sequences occurred across donors. The study aimed to test whether cataloging public T cell receptors could reveal signatures of past pathogen exposure. Genome-wide SNP genotypes for about three fifths of the 666 donors were used in a later genetic analysis, which treated that subset as a discovery cohort. Across around 400 genotyped donors of the cohort, an average of roughly 200,000 unique TCR beta nucleotide sequences per donor were sequenced, and about a sixth of those sequences were non-productive. Overall results and qualifications from the work: Because the 87-base-pair reads could not distinguish some IMGT-functional V segments, including TRBV6-2 and TRBV6-3, those segments were excluded. Most CMV-associated TCR beta chains appeared to be HLA-restricted in a later analysis, and the HLA associations seemed to be driven largely by CMV exposure. A few of the identified cytomegalovirus-associated TCR beta chains were confirmed in vitro to be specific for cytomegalovirus antigens. For the cohort, immune exposure information was limited to CMV serostatus. The study gave a list of 150 to 200 TCR beta chains associated with cytomegalovirus. A later analysis reported that several top co-occurrence clusters appeared linked to parvovirus B19, influenza, CMV and Epstein-Barr virus. The authors suggested that the approach could potentially be generalized to other disease states and immunological phenotypes. The classifier was reported to diagnose cytomegalovirus status with high specificity and sensitivity in both the original and validation cohorts. A cluster of highly shared sequence variants was judged likely to represent a technical artifact of the sequencing pipeline. In a later analysis, TCR association rates were found to vary across HLA loci, with the most associated TCRs seen for DRB1 alleles and the fewest for HLA-C alleles. Linkage disequilibrium might explain the correlated functional status among segregating V segments, but an unknown experimental factor could not be ruled out. In a later analysis, HLA-associated TCR beta chains showed more clonal expansion and lower generation probabilities than non-associated chains that were equally common. HLA typing was unavailable for some donors at each locus, so association tests used only the typed subset. In a later analysis, 16,951 TCR beta sequences were associated with specific HLA alleles at a false discovery rate of 0.05. In an earlier analysis of under 600 of the donors, most TCR beta V segments were observed in productive rearrangements about 90% or about 30% of the time, broadly matching IMGT annotations. Sequencing depth was assumed to be roughly uniform across donors in the presence/absence analyses, though that assumption may not hold. Because counts were too low, seventeen rarely observed V segments, including chromosome 9 orphons, were excluded from the earlier analysis of some 540 of the donors. V-gene and J-gene trimming of TCR beta chains was associated with a missense DCLRE1C variant in a later genetic analysis, and the association was replicated in an independent cohort. A further reported finding was that TCR beta sequences accurately predicted the HLA-A and HLA-B alleles for most subjects in the first cohort. In this cohort, only TCR beta chains were sequenced, and detectable features were limited by the absence of alpha or paired-chain data. When HLA alleles, especially DR and DQ, strongly co-occurred, attributing TCR associations to individual alleles was difficult. While some public TCRs were present in many individuals, most TCR sequences turned up only very rarely across donors. Compared with the roughly 700-donor mean, donors in an Asian-associated ancestry cluster had fewer N-insertions in productive TCRs, according to a later genetic analysis.

The cohort was made up of approximately 700 healthy bone marrow donors. Cohort members were all nominally healthy when sampled, although unrecorded immune exposures were likely present. The donor was CMV seronegative and was included in the group of several hundred seronegative cohort members. Every donor gave a peripheral blood sample, and the peripheral blood mononuclear cells from that sample were used for TCR beta sequencing. Genomic DNA extraction from the blood cell samples was performed with the Qiagen DNeasy Blood Extraction Kit. In the case of this clone: This receptor's antigen is unknown.

V loses 3 bases at its end and J loses 6 bases; junction bases beyond the gene matches: 3. CDR1 GTSNPN and CDR2 SVGIG were looked up in the germline V gene (reference sequence). The CDR3 starts with the cysteine, ends with the phenylalanine, and has 13 residues. Of all the DNA, just the CDR3 is kept, 39 bases in frame from base 1. The library was produced with the immunoSEQ multiplex PCR assay. A mixture of 60 forward primers for TCR Vbeta segments and 13 reverse primers for TCR Jbeta segments was used in the multiplex PCR. Amplification of the CDR3 region of rearranged TCR beta genes was performed with a multiplex PCR assay on genomic DNA. Amplified TCR beta libraries were sequenced as 87-base-pair reads on the Illumina HiSeq System. As for how the authors treated the data: A later analysis tallied tens of millions of unique TCR beta chains across the 700 or so repertoires, and around 12 million of those chains were shared by two or more donors. To remove PCR and sequencing errors, raw reads were error-corrected and collapsed into unique sequences using a nearest-neighbor algorithm that merged closely related sequences. CDR3 sequences were aligned to IMGT reference sequences to assign V, D and J gene segments. Each retained sequence needed at least a six-nucleotide match to both a V gene segment and a J gene segment. A rearrangement was called productive if the CDR3 had no stop codons and remained in frame with V and J, and every other rearrangement was called non-productive. Following IMGT convention, CDR3 was defined as the stretch from the second conserved V-encoded cysteine up to the conserved J-encoded phenylalanine. The earlier analysis of some 580 of the donors excluded any sequence lacking an unambiguous match to a single V gene segment. An earlier analysis of approximately 590 of the donors classified V segments as functional when productive rearrangements were above 56.7% and as segregating when the standard deviation between donors was above 5%. To diagnose cytomegalovirus status from the catalog of TCR beta chain sequences, a statistical classification framework was built. In a later analysis, TCR nucleotide sequences were compared against IMGT/GENE-DB human TR gene sequences so that V and J genes could be assigned. The TCRdist pipeline was used in a later analysis to assign CDR3 sequences and most-parsimonious VDJ recombination scenarios. In a later analysis, each TCR beta chain was defined by its CDR3 amino acid sequence together with its V-gene family, and reads without a unique V-gene family were excluded. In a later analysis, 500 to 700 highly shared, low-generation-probability nucleotide sequences were removed to address suspected cross-contamination and a sequencing artifact. In a later analysis, a clonal expansion index was calculated for each public chain from normalized within-repertoire ranks of inferred template counts. In a later analysis, generation probabilities were computed using a VDJ recombination model fitted to out-of-frame rearrangements, and the results were checked against IGoR. Hypergeometric tests were used in a later analysis to score TCR-TCR, TCR-HLA and TCR-CMV co-occurrence, with a repertoire-size bias correction applied to the TCR pairs. To estimate false discovery rates, a later analysis permuted the HLA or CMV assignments 20 times. In a later analysis, co-occurring TCRs were grouped with DBSCAN, and TCRdist sequence similarity was added when clustering was performed within HLA-allele-positive subsets. Repertoires with fewer than 30,000 or more than 120,000 public chains, plus five repertoires with anomalous nucleotide sharing, were excluded from co-occurrence clustering. The immuneACCESS repertoire file appears here via TCRdb, limited to in-frame rearrangements. These files lack a portion of the clones; in checked studies, under half of the deficit traces to unresolved V genes, and the cause of the others is not known. V and J calls and clone size are as listed in that table; D and trimming were resolved from the DNA. The data table for this sample lists under 100,000 clones. Clones ranked in the top ten supply approximately 4.2% of the sample.

The chain couples TRBV30 to TRBJ2-2, and 8 junction bases match TRBD2. The TCR comes from a man under 40 in good health and CMV-seronegative. Material: PBMCs. For the CDR3, the sequence is CAWRSGSPGELFF. The sequenced DNA is TGTGCCTGGAGAAGCGGGAGTCCCGGGGAGCTGTTTTTT. The CDR3, completed at both ends by the reference TRBV30 and TRBJ2-2 genes, gives the full variable domain SQTIHQWPATLVQPVGSPLSLECTVEGTSNPNLYWYRQAAGRGLQLLFYSVGIGQISSEVPQNLSASRPQDRQFILSSKKLLLSDSGFYLCAWRSGSPGELFFGEGSRLTVL.